The 32 T cell receptor beta chains in this list originate from one sample, sequenced in a study of control samples from healthy donors and cancer patients. Profiled with immunoSEQ multiplex PCR; TCRdb holds only in-frame clones, not every one. This sample carries approximately 49,000 clones, 80% to 90% of them seen once, and the ten largest clones take 2.8%. Sequencing was carried out using PBMCs. The receptors derive from a woman aged 45-65 years with lung cancer.

Here the CDR3 reads CSVEFSGNTIYF. The CDR3 coding sequence is TGCAGCGTTGAATTTTCTGGAAACACCATATATTTT. The chain joins TRBV29-1 to TRBJ1-3; D remains ambiguous. V lost 2 bases to trimming and J lost 1 base, with 3 bases between them. This CDR3 contains 12 residues. Germline-derived CDR1 and CDR2 are SQVTM and ANQGSEA.

The V call is TRBV5-6, the J call TRBJ2-5, with D unclear. Germline CDR1 reads SGHDT; CDR2 reads YYEEEE. Trimming took 2 bases from V and 4 from J, leaving 9 bases between them. The CDR3 is 13 amino acids. CDR3 sequence: CASSFGLGETQYF. CDR3 DNA: TGTGCCAGCAGCTTCGGTCTTGGAGAGACCCAGTACTTC.

The chain has TRBV3-1 (or the pseudogene TRBV3-2) and TRBJ1-3; D ambiguous. The germline V gene has CDR1 LGHDT and CDR2 YNNKEL (reference sequence). V shed 1 base and J shed 3 bases, with 10 bases lying between them. This CDR3 is built from 15 residues. CDR3: CASSQVLRIGNTIYF. CDR3 in DNA: TGTGCCAGCAGCCAAGTCCTGAGAATTGGAAACACCATATATTTT.

This chain connects TRBV24-1 to TRBJ1-4; 8 positions match TRBD1. There are 17 residues in the CDR3. Germline CDR1 and CDR2: KGHDR and SFDVKD. Trimming took 0 bases from V and 2 from J; bases not matched to a gene: 4. The CDR3 protein is CATSDLGQGATNEKLFF. The CDR3 bases are TGTGCCACCAGTGATTTGGGTCAGGGGGCTACTAATGAAAAACTGTTTTTT.

CDR3 sequence (DNA): TGCGCCAGCAGCTCAGGGGGCGAGACTGAAGCTTTCTTT. It translates to CASSSGGETEAFF. This chain links TRBV5-1 with TRBJ1-1; 8 bases align to TRBD1. CDR1 is SGHRS, CDR2 YFSETQ, per germline. The CDR3 runs 13 residues. V trimming: 3 bases; J trimming: 5 bases; junction bases outside the gene matches: 3. The whole variable domain, remainder taken from reference TRBV5-1 and TRBJ1-1, is KAGVTQTPRYLIKTRGQQVTLSCSPISGHRSVSWYQQTPGQGLQFLFEYFSETQRNKGNFPGRFSGRQFSNSRSEMNVSTLELGDSALYLCASSSGGETEAFFGQGTRLTVV.

V usage is TRBV30 and J usage is TRBJ2-6, with TRBD1 matching 7 bases. Germline V gives CDR1 GTSNPN, CDR2 SVGIG (reference sequence). V gave up 2 bases and J gave up 0 bases; unmatched junction bases: 7. The CDR3 is made up of 17 amino acids. As DNA, the CDR3 is TGTGCCTGGAGTTCTCGAGGGGGCCTCTCTGGGGCCAACGTCCTGACTTTC. Its protein product is CAWSSRGGLSGANVLTF. Looking up the rest from reference TRBV30 and TRBJ2-6 gives the full variable domain: SQTIHQWPATLVQPVGSPLSLECTVEGTSNPNLYWYRQAAGRGLQLLFYSVGIGQISSEVPQNLSASRPQDRQFILSSKKLLLSDSGFYLCAWSSRGGLSGANVLTFGAGSRLTVL.

The rearrangement uses TRBV15 and TRBJ1-1; D is ambiguous. The CDR3 has 14 amino acids. In germline, CDR1 is LNHNV, CDR2 YYDKDF (reference sequence). Trimming removed 5 bases from V and 0 bases from J, with 10 bases in between. For the CDR3, the DNA is TGTGCCACCAGCTCACAACGGTTGAACACTGAAGCTTTCTTT. It yields the protein CATSSQRLNTEAFF.

The gene calls are TRBV19 and TRBJ2-1, with 10 positions matching TRBD2. The germline gives CDR1 LNHDA, CDR2 SQIVND (reference sequence). This CDR3 contains 15 residues. With 2 bases clipped from V and 5 bases from J, the junction kept 3 bases outside the gene matches. The CDR3 is CASSILGTSDNEQFF. The DNA of the CDR3 is TGTGCCAGTAGTATACTAGGGACTAGCGACAATGAGCAGTTCTTC. Combining the CDR3 with reference TRBV19 and TRBJ2-1 gives the whole variable domain DGGITQSPKYLFRKEGQNVTLSCEQNLNHDAMYWYRQDPGQGLRLIYYSQIVNDFQKGDIAEGYSVSREKKESFPLTVTSAQKNPTAFYLCASSILGTSDNEQFFGPGTRLTVL.

The chain recombines TRBV28 with TRBJ2-3; D possibly corresponds to TRBD1 (6 bases). CDR3 size: 15 residues. CDR1 MDHEN and CDR2 SYDVKM come from the germline V gene. V was shortened by 3 bases and J by 5 bases, with 15 bases between the two germline ends. This CDR3 is CASSFGAGALDTQYF. CDR3 DNA: TGTGCCAGCAGTTTTGGGGCAGGGGCCCTAGATACGCAGTATTTT.

J is TRBJ1-5 and V is TRBV7-2; TRBD1 is a possible D gene (5 bases). Germline CDR1 and CDR2: SGHTA and FQGNSA. The CDR3 extends over 13 amino acids. V dropped 4 bases and J dropped 4 bases, with 8 bases sitting between them. DNA for the CDR3: TGTGCCAGCAGCTGGACAAGTAATCAGCCCCAGCATTTT. Translating gives CASSWTSNQPQHF.

This chain links TRBV5-1 with TRBJ2-6; the D gene is possibly TRBD1 (6 bases). The V and J ends lost 0 bases and 0 bases respectively, with 16 bases between them. Germline CDR1 and CDR2: SGHRS and YFSETQ. This CDR3 comprises 19 residues. Written as DNA, the CDR3 is TGCGCCAGCAGCTTGGATCGGCCGGGACAAAGCTCTGGGGCCAACGTCCTGACTTTC. Amino acid sequence: CASSLDRPGQSSGANVLTF.

The V call is TRBV28, the J call TRBJ1-3, with D uncertain. Between the trimmed V and J ends, which lost 5 bases and 0 bases, there was a span of 14 bases. CDR1 MDHEN and CDR2 SYDVKM come from the germline V gene. CDR3 size: 16 residues. The CDR3 loop is CASSDNYRSSGNTIYF. CDR3 coding DNA: TGTGCCAGCAGTGACAACTACCGAAGCTCTGGAAACACCATATATTTT.

The genes are TRBV6-1 and TRBJ1-4; a weak D match, TRBD1 (6 bases). The CDR3 totals 14 residues. Germline CDR1 and CDR2: MNHNS and SASEGT. The V and J ends lost 1 base and 8 bases respectively, with 11 bases between them. CDR3 nucleotide sequence: TGTGCCAGCAGTGAAGGGACAGCCTCCGAAAAACTGTTTTTT. It encodes CASSEGTASEKLFF.

This chain links TRBV10-3 with TRBJ2-1; 9 bases fit TRBD1. The CDR3 contains 15 residues. The V gene end was trimmed by 3 bases and the J gene end by 7 bases; junction bases not matched to a gene: 7. Germline values: CDR1 ENHRY, CDR2 SYGVKD. CDR3 sequence: CAISDLGTGWNEQFF. The CDR3 nucleotides read TGTGCCATCAGTGATTTGGGGACAGGGTGGAATGAGCAGTTCTTC.

The chain joins TRBV7-6 to TRBJ2-5; D is unclear. Trimming left V 6 bases short and J 4 bases short, with 18 bases between. Germline loops: CDR1 SGHVS, CDR2 FNYEAQ. The CDR3 is 15 residues long. The CDR3 region has the DNA TGTGCCAGCAGATGGCTTGGGGTCCGCCGAGAGACCCAGTACTTC. Protein product: CASRWLGVRRETQYF.

CDR3 sequence (DNA): TGCGCCAGCAGCCAAGATCTGGGGAATCAGCCCCAGCATTTT. Protein product: CASSQDLGNQPQHF. The chain links TRBV4-3 to TRBJ1-5; D is uncertain. CDR1 LGHNA and CDR2 YSLEER come from the germline V gene. Trimming removed 0 bases from V and 4 bases from J, with 7 bases in between. The CDR3 loop spans 14 amino acids.

The table lists this clone with a count of one. V usage is TRBV6-2 or TRBV6-3 and J usage is TRBJ1-2, with D uncertain. The ends were cut back, 0 bases at V and 8 bases at J, with 10 bases in the middle. The germline V gene has CDR1 MNHEY and CDR2 SVGEGT. The CDR3 loop spans 13 amino acids. The CDR3 sequence: CASSYSSGVGYTF. DNA of the CDR3: TGTGCCAGCAGTTACTCGAGCGGGGTAGGCTACACCTTC.

The table lists this clone with a count of one. The chain uses TRBV28 and TRBJ1-2, with D unclear. Germline assignment: CDR1 MDHEN and CDR2 SYDVKM. The CDR3 runs to 11 residues. Trimming removed 4 bases from V and 4 bases from J, with 4 bases in between. The CDR3 nucleotides are TGTGCCAGCAGTTCCGGCTATGGCTACACCTTC. It codes for CASSSGYGYTF.

This chain links TRBV27 with TRBJ1-6; D remains unclear. This CDR3 contains 16 residues. V was trimmed by 5 bases and J by 3 bases, leaving 14 bases between them. CDR1 and CDR2 from the germline V gene are MNHEY and SMNVEV (reference sequence). CDR3 residues: CASSSLGGGYNSPLHF. CDR3 in DNA: TGTGCCAGCAGTAGCCTCGGTGGAGGCTATAATTCACCCCTCCACTTT.

This chain connects TRBV3-1 (or the pseudogene TRBV3-2) to TRBJ2-1; 9 bases are shared with TRBD1. The CDR3 contains 15 residues. Germline lookup yields CDR1 LGHDT and CDR2 YNNKEL (reference sequence). V was pared by 4 bases and J by 9 bases, with 10 bases of the junction left unmatched. The CDR3 here is CASSRGDREFGEQFF. DNA for the CDR3: TGTGCCAGCAGCCGGGGGGACAGGGAATTTGGTGAGCAGTTCTTC.

The V call is TRBV19, the J call TRBJ1-2; 7 positions match TRBD1. The CDR3 spans 15 residues. Germline values: CDR1 LNHDA, CDR2 SQIVND (reference sequence). Germline trimming cut 6 bases from V and 8 bases from J; bases unmatched to any gene: 15. The CDR3 is CASSTIGTAGTGYTF. The DNA for the CDR3 is TGTGCCAGTAGCACGATTGGGACAGCCGGAACGGGCTACACCTTC.

In nucleotides, the CDR3 is TGTGCCAGCAGCCGGACAGGGGAAGGTGGAAACACCATATATTTT. It yields the protein CASSRTGEGGNTIYF. V usage is TRBV7-3 and J usage is TRBJ1-3; 9 bases are shared with TRBD1. CDR3 length equals 15 residues. Trimming at V came to 5 bases and at J to 3 bases, leaving 5 bases not matched to a gene. Germline-derived CDR1 and CDR2 are SGHTA and FQGTGA.

The chain carries TRBV18 and TRBJ2-2, with 8 positions matching TRBD2. The CDR3 is 16 residues long. Germline assignment: CDR1 KGHSH and CDR2 LQKENI. With V trimmed by 2 bases and J by 2 bases, 4 bases remained unmatched. CDR3 in DNA: TGTGCCAGCTCACCAGGACTAGCTCTTAACACCGGGGAGCTGTTTTTT. It encodes CASSPGLALNTGELFF.

The chain recombines TRBV6-2 or TRBV6-3 with TRBJ2-7, with D perhaps matching TRBD1 (5 bases). Germline CDR1 reads MNHEY; CDR2 reads SVGEGT. The CDR3 is made up of 14 amino acids. The V end was cut by 5 bases, the J end by 2 bases, with 13 bases between. The CDR3, as DNA: TGTGCCAGCAGTATTGGGGCCCCCACCTACGAGCAGTACTTC. Protein sequence: CASSIGAPTYEQYF.

The chain combines TRBV5-4 with TRBJ2-3; D may match TRBD1 or TRBD2 (6 bases each). Germline CDR1 is SGHNT and CDR2 is YYREEE (reference sequence). CDR3 size: 15 residues. The ends were cut back, 3 bases at V and 2 bases at J, with 13 bases in the middle. Here the CDR3 DNA reads TGTGCCAGCAGCTCTAAAAGGGGGGCCACAGATACGCAGTATTTT. Amino acid sequence: CASSSKRGATDTQYF.

The chain joins TRBV25-1 to TRBJ2-7; D might be TRBD2 (5 bases). V was clipped by 3 bases and J by 2 bases, with 11 bases between them. This CDR3 is built from 14 residues. The V gene's germline CDR1 is MGHDK and CDR2 SYGVNS. CDR3 amino acids: CASSDRGLTYEQYF. CDR3 coding DNA: TGTGCCAGCAGTGATCGCGGGCTTACCTACGAGCAGTACTTC.

This clone was observed once. Here the CDR3 reads CASSLDLGSGVYSYEQYF. Here the CDR3 DNA reads TGCGCCAGCAGCTTGGATCTCGGTAGCGGGGTTTACTCCTACGAGCAGTACTTC. This rearrangement joins TRBV5-1 to TRBJ2-7, with 8 bases lining up with TRBD2. Unmatched junction bases numbered 11, after V lost 0 bases and J lost 0 bases. Looked up from germline, CDR1 is SGHRS and CDR2 is YFSETQ. CDR3 length: 18 amino acids.

As concerns this clone: Distinct nucleotide sequences in the sample also encode this CDR3. This rearrangement joins TRBV4-3 to TRBJ2-6; no definite D call. Looked up from germline, CDR1 is LGHNA and CDR2 is YSLEER. Between the trimmed V and J ends, which lost 0 bases and 0 bases, there was a span of 9 bases. This CDR3 spans 17 amino acids. CDR3 nucleotides: TGCGCCAGCAGCCAAGATCGAACGGCCTCTGGGGCCAACGTCCTGACTTTC. Translating gives CASSQDRTASGANVLTF.

The gene calls are TRBV18 and TRBJ2-5, with unresolved D. Trimming pared 3 bases from V and 1 base from J, leaving 9 bases between. CDR1 is KGHSH and CDR2 is LQKENI in the germline V gene. CDR3 length: 14 amino acids. The DNA for the CDR3 is TGTGCCAGCTCACCTGAAAGTCTCCAAGAGACCCAGTACTTC. Protein product: CASSPESLQETQYF. The full variable domain, rest sourced from reference TRBV18 and TRBJ2-5, is NAGVMQNPRHLVRRRGQEARLRCSPMKGHSHVYWYRQLPEEGLKFMVYLQKENIIDESGMPKERFSAEFPKEGPSILRIQQVVRGDSAAYFCASSPESLQETQYFGPGTRLLVL.

The rearrangement joins TRBV4-3 to TRBJ2-7; 10 bases map to TRBD1. In germline, CDR1 is LGHNA, CDR2 YSLEER. V shed 3 bases and J 5 bases; nucleotides not matched to a gene: 4. The CDR3 length is 14 residues. CDR3 DNA: TGCGCCAGCAGCCATGGGACAGGGGTGGACGAGCAGTACTTC. This translates into CASSHGTGVDEQYF.

The chain recombines TRBV18 with TRBJ2-7; 9 nucleotides agree with TRBD1. With 6 bases clipped from V and 2 bases from J, the junction kept 14 bases outside the gene matches. The CDR3 runs 17 residues. Germline CDR1 reads KGHSH; CDR2 reads LQKENI. CDR3: CASSHPRPGTGTYEQYF. The CDR3, as DNA: TGTGCCAGCTCGCACCCTCGACCCGGGACAGGGACCTACGAGCAGTACTTC.

This clone was counted between two and nine times. The chain uses TRBV2 and TRBJ2-5; 14 bases line up with TRBD2. The CDR3 is 18 amino acids. After removal of 6 bases from V and 1 base from J, the junction contained 10 bases not matched to a gene. Per germline, CDR1 SNHLY and CDR2 FYNNEI. Here the CDR3 reads CASSRTSGGNLAQETQYF. The CDR3 coding sequence is TGTGCCAGCAGCCGGACTAGCGGGGGGAATCTCGCCCAAGAGACCCAGTACTTC.